The entry below describes one T cell receptor (beta chain). The data stem from a study of metastatic and nonmetastatic thyroid tumors. Each patient came to thyroid surgery without any prior treatment (of any kind). Germline lookup yields CDR1 SGHTA and CDR2 FQGNSA. There are 14 residues in the CDR3. The germline V and J ends were trimmed by 0 bases and 3 bases, with 8 bases remaining between them. Through MiXCR, TCRdb re-clonotyped the PCR reads. In the table there are approximately 16,000 clones, about 35% of which are singletons. The chain links TRBV7-2 to TRBJ1-2; D not certain. Sequenced input: tumor tissue. The clonotype was recovered from a female donor with papillary thyroid cancer or a benign thyroid nodule (not recorded which). Some clones in this sample may be carry-over from other donors' samples. CDR3 in DNA: TGTGCCAGCAGCTTAGCCGACGGTGACTATGGCTACACCTTC. This encodes CASSLADGDYGYTF.